Listed here is a single TCR beta chain. Its antigen is undetermined. Terminally differentiated effector memory CD45RA+ cells were excluded from the naive CD8 cells, which were CD45RO-negative and positively selected for CCR7. The data are from a study of shared clonotypes between healthy human individuals. Overall study results and limits: Blood was the sole source, and tissue repertoires probably differ. Estimated richness was generally greater in naive than memory subsets.

This CDR3 spans 14 amino acids. V dropped 4 bases and J dropped 8 bases, with 15 bases sitting between them. Per the germline V gene, CDR1 is ENHRY and CDR2 is SYGVKD. TCRdb's copy holds only in-frame clones and misses some; the assay was immunoSEQ multiplex PCR. Here the sample spans almost 700,000 clones, 92% being singletons. J is TRBJ2-1 and V is TRBV10-3; D possibly corresponds to TRBD2 (6 bases). This TCR was recovered from a man between 25 and 39 years old in good health. What was sequenced was naive CD8+ T cells sorted from blood. CDR3 region: CAISARGGKDEQFF. The CDR3 DNA is TGTGCCATCAGTGCCCGGGGAGGTAAGGATGAGCAGTTCTTC.